The entry below gives a single T cell receptor (beta chain) sequence along with its context. This clonotype was detected many times. Its antigen remains undetermined. No clone much larger than this one lies a single base away; base qualities are absent. T cells were expanded from blood mononuclear cells with anti-CD3 antibody OKT3 or CD3/CD28 Dynabeads for two to four days. The expanded T cells were grown in RPMI 1640 containing roughly 10% fetal bovine serum, recombinant human IL-2 (100 IU/ml) and IL-7 (5 ng/ml). Each coculture contained about 50,000 normal T cells, about 50,000 target cells and bispecific antibody in about 92 ul and was incubated for over 15 hours at 37 degrees C. Each bispecific antibody was composed of two single-chain variable fragments, which were expressed in a single-chain diabody format with a His tag. The effector T cells were obtained from healthy human donors, with peripheral blood mononuclear cells isolated from leukapheresis samples by Ficoll density gradient centrifugation.

The data derive from a study of beta chain bispecific antibodies for T cell cancers (dated by TCRdb to the early 2020s). Turning to the overall study: After T cells from healthy donors were cocultured with bispecific antibodies and T cell leukemia lines, the researchers used TRBV sequencing of the cells that survived to measure how much each TRBV family was depleted.

General findings and caveats noted by the study authors: Leukemia cell line cells were mixed with normal T cells in each sequenced sample, and most of the targeted TRBV signal was derived from the leukemia cells rather than from the normal T cells.

Libraries incorporated unique molecular identifier barcodes, which were used to quantify clonotypes. Qiagen AllPrep DNA/RNA Micro kits were used to isolate total RNA, and an Agilent TapeStation was used to check RNA quality. TCR beta libraries were constructed by 5' RACE, in which cDNA synthesis was followed by two PCR steps with TCR beta constant-region gene-specific primers. An Illumina MiSeq platform was used to sequence the TCR beta libraries. The study's processing was this. Reads were processed with MIGEC, MiXCR and VDJtools. The frequency of each clonotype was calculated as the fraction of all unique molecular identifiers in the sample that belonged to that clonotype. TCRdb's own reprocessing of the public reads used fastp at Q25 and MiXCR and kept productive beta chains. Entries that share a CDR3 protein sequence are merged under the most common genes and DNA. The V and J calls follow TCRdb's processing rather than the paper's. The sample has about 20,000 distinct CDR3 sequences on record, less than 3% of them singletons. Under 35% of the sample comes from the top ten.

This TCR was recovered from a human donor in good health. Some clones in this sample may be carry-over from other donors' samples. Sequences were obtained from healthy donor T cells cultured with leukemia cells.

For the CDR3, the sequence is CSARDPLSLKTGSLTDTQYF. The nucleotide sequence is TGCAGTGCTAGAGATCCCCTGAGTCTAAAGACAGGGAGCCTCACAGATACGCAGTATTTT. The rearranged segments are TRBV20-1 and TRBJ2-3; TRBD1 matches 7 bases in the middle. V lost 0 bases and J lost 2 bases, and the count of bases not matched to a germline gene is 20. The germline V gene encodes CDR1 DFQATT and CDR2 SNEGSKA (reference sequence). CDR3 length: 20 amino acids, cysteine to phenylalanine. The retained sequence is limited to the CDR3, 60 bases, with the frame set at the first base.